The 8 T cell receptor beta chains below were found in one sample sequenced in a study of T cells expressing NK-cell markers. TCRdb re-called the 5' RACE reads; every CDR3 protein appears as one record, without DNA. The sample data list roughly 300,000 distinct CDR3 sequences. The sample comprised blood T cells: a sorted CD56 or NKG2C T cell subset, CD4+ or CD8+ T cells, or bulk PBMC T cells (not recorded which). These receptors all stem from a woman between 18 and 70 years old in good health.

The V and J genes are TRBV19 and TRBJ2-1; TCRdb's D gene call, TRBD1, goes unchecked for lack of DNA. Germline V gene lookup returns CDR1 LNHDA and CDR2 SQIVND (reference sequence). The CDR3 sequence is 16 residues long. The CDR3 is CASSIFGQKRYNEQFF.

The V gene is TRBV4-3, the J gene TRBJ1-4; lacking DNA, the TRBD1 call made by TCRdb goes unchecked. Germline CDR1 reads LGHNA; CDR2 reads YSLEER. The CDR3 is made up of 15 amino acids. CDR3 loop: CASSQDQGYNEKLFF.

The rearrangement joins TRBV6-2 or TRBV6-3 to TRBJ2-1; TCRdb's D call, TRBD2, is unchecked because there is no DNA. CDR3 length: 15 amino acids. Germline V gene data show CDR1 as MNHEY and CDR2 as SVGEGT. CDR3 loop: CASSSPGTSFNEQFF.

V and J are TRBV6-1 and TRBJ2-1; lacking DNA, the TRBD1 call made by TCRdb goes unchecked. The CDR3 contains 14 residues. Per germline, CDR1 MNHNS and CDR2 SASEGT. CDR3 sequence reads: CASSRTGGSNEQFF.

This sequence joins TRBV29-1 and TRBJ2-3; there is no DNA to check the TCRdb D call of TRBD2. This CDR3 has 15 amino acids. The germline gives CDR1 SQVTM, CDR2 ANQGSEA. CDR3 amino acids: CSVEKGAGGADTQYF.

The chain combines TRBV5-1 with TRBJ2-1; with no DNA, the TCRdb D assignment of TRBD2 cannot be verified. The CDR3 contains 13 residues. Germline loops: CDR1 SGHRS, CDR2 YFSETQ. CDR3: CASTREGYNEQFF.

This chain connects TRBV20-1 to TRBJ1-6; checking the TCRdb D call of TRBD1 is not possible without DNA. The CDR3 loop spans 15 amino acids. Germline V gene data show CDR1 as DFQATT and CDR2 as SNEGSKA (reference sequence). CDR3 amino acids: CSARTGEAYNSPLHF.

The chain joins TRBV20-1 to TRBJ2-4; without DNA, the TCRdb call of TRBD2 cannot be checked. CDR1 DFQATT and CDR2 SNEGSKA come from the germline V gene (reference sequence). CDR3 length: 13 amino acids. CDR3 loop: CSAGPSGKNIQYF.